The 31 T cell receptor beta chains presented below share a single source sample, sequenced in a study of shared clonotypes between healthy human individuals. Terminally differentiated effector memory CD45RA+ cells were excluded by CCR7 positive selection of CD45RO-negative cells. TCRdb keeps only in-frame clones here, not all; method: immunoSEQ multiplex PCR. The sample lists millions of clones; 90% to 95% were seen once. Material: naive CD8+ T cells from PBMCs. The origin of the receptors is a young man in good health. Some clones in this sample may be carry-over from other donors' samples.

This chain links TRBV7-2 with TRBJ1-5, with D unresolved. V was pared by 5 bases and J by 0 bases, with 11 bases between. Germline V CDR1 and CDR2: SGHTA, FQGNSA. The CDR3 extends over 15 amino acids. The CDR3 is CASSRTAYSNQPQHF. CDR3 DNA sequence: TGTGCCAGCAGCCGGACGGCTTATAGCAATCAGCCCCAGCATTTT.

The chain carries TRBV19 and TRBJ1-5; D gene unclear. The CDR3 totals 15 residues. Germline CDR1 reads LNHDA; CDR2 reads SQIVND (reference sequence). The V end was cut by 4 bases, the J end by 1 base, with 11 bases between. CDR3 residues: CASSKRLASNQPQHF. In nucleotides, the CDR3 is TGTGCCAGTAGTAAGAGGTTAGCCAGCAATCAGCCCCAGCATTTT.

This chain joins TRBV7-9 and TRBJ2-1; 7 bases map to TRBD1. This CDR3 region has 15 residues. Germline V CDR1 and CDR2: SEHNR, FQNEAQ (reference sequence). The V gene end was trimmed by 3 bases and the J gene end by 8 bases; junction bases not matched to a gene: 10. The CDR3 DNA sequence: TGTGCCAGCAGCTTCCCCCCTACAGGGGCGGATGAGCAGTTCTTC. This translates into CASSFPPTGADEQFF.

The rearrangement links TRBV6-4 to TRBJ1-5; no firm D call. The CDR3 totals 13 residues. Germline V gene lookup returns CDR1 MRHNA and CDR2 SNTAGT. V shed 0 bases and J shed 6 bases, with 6 bases lying between them. The CDR3 loop reads CASSDSWGQPQHF. CDR3 DNA sequence: TGTGCCAGCAGTGACTCTTGGGGTCAGCCCCAGCATTTT.

The rearrangement uses TRBV2 and TRBJ2-4; D unresolved. The CDR3 contains 15 residues. From germline, CDR1 is SNHLY and CDR2 FYNNEI. V was clipped by 5 bases and J by 0 bases, with 11 bases between them. CDR3 bases: TGTGCCAGCAGTAAGCGAACACTAGCCAAAAACATTCAGTACTTC. Translating gives CASSKRTLAKNIQYF.

The chain links TRBV6-4 to TRBJ1-4; TRBD1 might be the D (5 bases). CDR1 and CDR2 from the germline V gene are MRHNA and SNTAGT. V lost 6 bases to trimming and J lost 5 bases, with 13 bases between them. The CDR3 sequence is 14 residues long. This chain's CDR3 is CASRGSEGNEKLFF. CDR3 nucleotide sequence: TGTGCCAGCAGAGGTTCGGAGGGGAATGAAAAACTGTTTTTT.

This clone was counted once. The chain recombines TRBV2 with TRBJ2-7; 13 bases fit TRBD2. In germline, CDR1 is SNHLY, CDR2 FYNNEI. V dropped 6 bases and J dropped 0; count of bases not matched to a gene: 2. The CDR3 runs to 15 residues. CDR3 DNA sequence: TGTGCCAGCAGGGGACTAGCGGGAATCTCCTACGAGCAGTACTTC. Translation: CASRGLAGISYEQYF.

The rearrangement joins TRBV5-1 to TRBJ2-1; maybe TRBD1 (6 bases). The germline gives CDR1 SGHRS, CDR2 YFSETQ. The V gene lost 4 bases and the J gene lost 8 bases, with 16 bases spanning the gap. The CDR3 covers 14 residues. The CDR3: CASSPQVGGDEQFF. In DNA form, the CDR3 reads TGCGCCAGCAGCCCCCAGGTAGGGGGAGATGAGCAGTTCTTC.

J is TRBJ2-1 and V is TRBV11-2; no clear D gene. CDR1 and CDR2 from the germline V gene are SGHAT and FQNNGV. The CDR3 runs 16 residues. Trimming shortened V by 0 bases and J by 2 bases, and 11 bases separated the two germline ends. The CDR3 DNA follows: TGTGCCAGCAGCTTAGATTGGGTTTTCACCTACAATGAGCAGTTCTTC. Encoded protein: CASSLDWVFTYNEQFF. Looking up the rest from reference TRBV11-2 and TRBJ2-1 gives the full variable domain: EAGVAQSPRYKIIEKRQSVAFWCNPISGHATLYWYQQILGQGPKLLIQFQNNGVVDDSQLPKDRFSAERLKGVDSTLKIQPAKLEDSAVYLCASSLDWVFTYNEQFFGPGTRLTVL.

V gene TRBV5-1 combines with J gene TRBJ1-2; 10 nucleotides line up with TRBD1. V was pared by 4 bases and J by 0 bases, with 12 bases of the junction left unmatched. The CDR3 is 18 amino acids. CDR1 SGHRS and CDR2 YFSETQ come from the germline V gene. In DNA, the CDR3 is TGCGCCAGCAGCGGAACGCGGGACAGGGGATCAACTAACTATGGCTACACCTTC. Translated: CASSGTRDRGSTNYGYTF.

V usage is TRBV11-1 and J usage is TRBJ2-3; D ambiguous. Trimming pared 1 base from V and 5 bases from J, leaving 16 bases between. Germline loops: CDR1 SGHAT, CDR2 FQDESV (reference sequence). This CDR3 is built from 16 residues. The CDR3: CASSLGAQVDEDTQYF. In nucleotides, the CDR3 is TGTGCCAGCAGCTTAGGAGCGCAGGTTGACGAAGATACGCAGTATTTT.

CDR3 sequence (DNA): TGTGCCAGCAGCTTACCATACCCGGGGATACCTTCTGGAAACACCATATATTTT. Translating gives CASSLPYPGIPSGNTIYF. This rearrangement joins TRBV7-9 to TRBJ1-3, with D unresolved. Looked up from germline, CDR1 is SEHNR and CDR2 is FQNEAQ (reference sequence). Trimming took off 2 bases at V and 1 base at J, with 18 bases between the two ends. The CDR3 is 18 amino acids.

This sequence joins TRBV13 and TRBJ2-3; D possibly matches TRBD1 or TRBD2 (7 bases each). With 0 bases removed from V and 3 bases from J, the gap between germline ends came to 28 bases. Germline V CDR1 and CDR2: PRHDT, FYEKMQ (reference sequence). CDR3 length: 21 residues. The chain's CDR3 is CASSLGAAQGNRIGGTDTQYF. In nucleotides, the CDR3 is TGTGCCAGCAGCTTAGGGGCTGCACAGGGGAATCGAATCGGGGGGACAGATACGCAGTATTTT. The full variable domain, rest sourced from reference TRBV13 and TRBJ2-3, is AAGVIQSPRHLIKEKRETATLKCYPIPRHDTVYWYQQGPGQDPQFLISFYEKMQSDKGSIPDRFSAQQFSDYHSELNMSSLELGDSALYFCASSLGAAQGNRIGGTDTQYFGPGTRLTVL.

The chain employs TRBV7-9 and TRBJ2-3; D is unclear. The V gene's germline CDR1 is SEHNR and CDR2 FQNEAQ (reference sequence). V was shortened by 5 bases and J by 2 bases, with 11 bases between the two germline ends. This CDR3 contains 14 residues. The CDR3: CASSPPLHTDTQYF. The DNA for the CDR3 is TGTGCCAGCAGCCCACCCCTGCACACAGATACGCAGTATTTT.

This chain links TRBV25-1 with TRBJ1-2, with D uncertain. The CDR3 length is 12 residues. The ends were cut back, 6 bases at V and 5 bases at J, with 10 bases in the middle. The V gene's germline CDR1 is MGHDK and CDR2 SYGVNS. The DNA of the CDR3 is TGTGCCAGCAGAGGAAGTCGGTATGGCTACACCTTC. Its translation is CASRGSRYGYTF.

The V gene is TRBV27, the J gene TRBJ2-3, with a weak D call TRBD2 (5 bases). The V end was cut by 2 bases, the J end by 6 bases, with 15 bases between. CDR3 length: 15 residues. CDR1 MNHEY and CDR2 SMNVEV come from the germline V gene (reference sequence). CDR3 nucleotide sequence: TGTGCCAGCAGTTTAGGCGGGTGGGCCGGGGATACGCAGTATTTT. It encodes CASSLGGWAGDTQYF.

This rearrangement joins TRBV29-1 to TRBJ2-4, with 7 nucleotides matching TRBD2. The CDR3 length is 12 residues. The germline CDR1 and CDR2 sequences are SQVTM and ANQGSEA. V dropped 7 bases and J dropped 8; count of bases not matched to a gene: 8. This CDR3 is CSAGGEWDIQYF. The CDR3 nucleotides read TGCAGCGCTGGGGGGGAGTGGGACATTCAGTACTTC. Together with reference TRBV29-1 and TRBJ2-4, the CDR3 gives the full variable domain: SAVISQKPSRDICQRGTSLTIQCQVDSQVTMMFWYRQQPGQSLTLIATANQGSEATYESGFVIDKFPISRPNLTFSTLTVSNMSPEDSSIYLCSAGGEWDIQYFGAGTRLSVL.

This chain connects TRBV27 to TRBJ2-2; 12 bases match TRBD2. Germline V lookup: CDR1 MNHEY, CDR2 SMNVEV (reference sequence). The CDR3 length is 17 residues. J was trimmed by 3 bases and V by 6 bases; bases with no gene match: 8. The CDR3 sequence: CASRSHLAGGDTGELFF. DNA for the CDR3: TGTGCCAGCAGGAGTCACCTAGCGGGAGGGGACACCGGGGAGCTGTTTTTT.

The V and J genes are TRBV7-9 and TRBJ2-7; 7 bases are a match to TRBD1. J lost 0 bases, V lost 5 bases, and 7 bases had no gene match. Per germline, CDR1 SEHNR and CDR2 FQNEAQ (reference sequence). The length of the CDR3 is 15 residues. The CDR3 bases are TGTGCCAGCAGCCCCGACAGGGCCTTCTCCTACGAGCAGTACTTC. Its translation: CASSPDRAFSYEQYF.

This chain connects TRBV7-9 to TRBJ1-1, with 8 bases lining up with TRBD1. The CDR3 has 15 residues. Trimming cost V 3 bases and J 1 base; bases outside gene matches: 4. Germline V gene data show CDR1 as SEHNR and CDR2 as FQNEAQ (reference sequence). CDR3 sequence: CASSFRGPRNTEAFF. In DNA, the CDR3 is TGTGCCAGCAGCTTCAGGGGGCCCAGGAACACTGAAGCTTTCTTT.

The chain recombines TRBV5-1 with TRBJ1-5, with a possible D match to TRBD1 (6 bases). The V end was cut by 4 bases, the J end by 0 bases, with 17 bases between. Germline V gene sequence: CDR1 SGHRS, CDR2 YFSETQ. This CDR3 region has 17 residues. The CDR3 DNA follows: TGCGCCAGCAGCCTGAGACAGGACGGGTATAGCAATCAGCCCCAGCATTTT. Its protein product is CASSLRQDGYSNQPQHF.

The chain links TRBV9 to TRBJ2-3, with TRBD1 matching over 8 bases. The CDR3 totals 16 residues. V shed 2 bases, J shed 3 bases, and the junction held 8 bases outside the gene matches. Germline CDR1 and CDR2: SGDLS and YYNGEE. CDR3 protein: CASSVGTGRETDTQYF. The CDR3 DNA reads TGTGCCAGCAGCGTCGGGACAGGTAGAGAGACAGATACGCAGTATTTT.

This chain joins TRBV7-9 and TRBJ2-3, with 7 positions matching TRBD1. The V and J ends lost 5 bases and 1 base, in that order; junction bases with no gene match: 0. Germline V gene lookup returns CDR1 SEHNR and CDR2 FQNEAQ (reference sequence). The CDR3 totals 13 residues. CDR3 DNA sequence: TGTGCCAGCAGCCAGGGGGGCACAGATACGCAGTATTTT. Its protein product is CASSQGGTDTQYF.

The chain has TRBV7-9 and TRBJ2-1; D gene unclear. V shed 3 bases and J shed 0 bases, with 9 bases lying between them. Germline values: CDR1 SEHNR, CDR2 FQNEAQ (reference sequence). The CDR3 totals 15 residues. This CDR3 is CASSFQASSYNEQFF. CDR3 nucleotides: TGTGCCAGCAGCTTCCAGGCCAGCTCCTACAATGAGCAGTTCTTC.

The chain joins TRBV6-5 to TRBJ2-7, with 11 bases lining up with TRBD2. The germline CDR1 and CDR2 sequences are MNHEY and SVGAGI. Losses at the gene ends were 9 bases for V and 4 bases for J; bases not matched to a gene: 2. CDR3 length equals 12 residues. CDR3 region: CASTSGSYEQYF. CDR3 DNA sequence: TGTGCCAGTACTAGCGGGAGTTACGAGCAGTACTTC.

V and J are TRBV5-1 and TRBJ1-4, with TRBD1 matching 7 bases. Germline V lookup: CDR1 SGHRS, CDR2 YFSETQ. V lost 1 base and J lost 4; bases outside the gene matches: 4. The CDR3 is 15 amino acids. The CDR3 DNA follows: TGCGCCAGCAGCTTGAACTGGGACAGTAATGAAAAACTGTTTTTT. Its protein is CASSLNWDSNEKLFF.

V usage is TRBV29-1 and J usage is TRBJ2-6; TRBD2 aligns across 9 bases. Losses at the gene ends were 4 bases for V and 0 bases for J; bases not matched to a gene: 13. Germline V lookup: CDR1 SQVTM, CDR2 ANQGSEA. This CDR3 has 19 amino acids. DNA for the CDR3: TGCAGCGTTGTGGAGGTAGCGGGAGCAAAGGGCTCTGGGGCCAACGTCCTGACTTTC. Amino acid sequence: CSVVEVAGAKGSGANVLTF.

CDR3 in DNA: TGTGCCAGCAGCTTCTCAAGACTAGCGGGATCAAACAATGAGCAGTTCTTC. As protein: CASSFSRLAGSNNEQFF. The genes are TRBV7-9 and TRBJ2-1, with 11 bases identical to TRBD2. The CDR3 length is 17 residues. Germline V lookup: CDR1 SEHNR, CDR2 FQNEAQ (reference sequence). V was clipped by 3 bases and J by 5 bases; unmatched bases: 9.

Here the CDR3 reads CASSLGLGWKGGELFF. CDR3 nucleotide sequence: TGTGCCAGCAGTTTAGGGCTCGGCTGGAAAGGCGGGGAGCTGTTTTTT. This chain uses TRBV27 with TRBJ2-2, with no clear D. With 2 bases removed from V and 7 bases from J, the gap between germline ends came to 17 bases. The V gene's germline CDR1 is MNHEY and CDR2 SMNVEV (reference sequence). CDR3 length equals 16 residues.

This clone was seen a single time. The chain carries TRBV7-9 and TRBJ1-3; perhaps TRBD1 as D (6 bases). With 4 bases removed from V and 8 bases from J, the gap between germline ends came to 21 bases. The CDR3 consists of 16 residues. Germline values: CDR1 SEHNR, CDR2 FQNEAQ (reference sequence). In DNA form, the CDR3 reads TGTGCCAGCAGCTCCCGCAGATCGGACAGACCTGACACCATATATTTT. This sequence encodes CASSSRRSDRPDTIYF.

A few counts support this clone. The chain joins TRBV7-9 to TRBJ1-2; TRBD1 is a possible D gene (5 bases). The germline gives CDR1 SEHNR, CDR2 FQNEAQ (reference sequence). V was clipped by 2 bases and J by 4 bases, with 20 bases between them. CDR3 size: 17 residues. CDR3 sequence reads: CASSLPNPGQTLYGYTF. CDR3 DNA sequence: TGTGCCAGCAGCTTACCCAACCCAGGACAAACCCTCTATGGCTACACCTTC.